What follows are 8 T cell receptor beta chains derived from one specimen sequenced in a study of blood T cell repertoires in COVID-19 (dated by TCRdb to 2019 to 2021). The library came from the immunoSEQ multiplex PCR assay. As stored in TCRdb, this immuneACCESS dataset retains in-frame rearrangements with V and J assigned. A fraction of the clones does not appear; measured against another copy, unresolved V genes explain less than half of the discrepancy, and the remainder lacks a known reason. For this sample there are some 390,000 clones; around 87% appear just once. Of the sample, about 3% is held by the ten largest clones. The material sequenced was peripheral blood. These receptors came from a human donor in a cohort sampled during active COVID-19.

The J gene is TRBJ2-1, the V gene TRBV6-1, with 9 bases fitting TRBD2. The CDR3 is 17 amino acids. The junction had 12 bases not matched to a gene; V was cut back by 3 bases and J by 6 bases. Germline V gene sequence: CDR1 MNHNS, CDR2 SASEGT. CDR3 sequence reads: CASSDLPPLAGINEQFF. The DNA of the CDR3 is TGTGCCAGCAGTGACCTTCCTCCACTAGCGGGCATCAATGAGCAGTTCTTC.

The V and J genes are TRBV2 and TRBJ1-1, with D tentatively TRBD1 (6 bases). The CDR3 is 14 residues long. V was trimmed by 4 bases and J by 5 bases, leaving 14 bases between them. Germline V gene lookup returns CDR1 SNHLY and CDR2 FYNNEI. CDR3 residues: CASSGFSQGTEAFF. For the CDR3, the DNA is TGTGCCAGCAGTGGATTCTCTCAGGGGACTGAAGCTTTCTTT.

The chain carries TRBV7-3 and TRBJ2-3, with D unclear. CDR1 is SGHTA, CDR2 FQGTGA, per germline. The CDR3 sequence is 13 residues long. With 1 base removed from V and 6 bases from J, the gap between germline ends came to 8 bases. The CDR3 region is CASSLRGLDTQYF. The CDR3 bases are TGTGCCAGCAGCTTAAGAGGCCTGGATACGCAGTATTTT.

Only a few counts were recorded for this clone. The chain is built from TRBV11-3 and TRBJ2-7, with a tentative D call TRBD1 (6 bases). Germline V CDR1 and CDR2: SGHNT, YENEEA. V was pared by 1 base and J by 6 bases, with 13 bases between. The CDR3 sequence is 14 residues long. Here the CDR3 DNA reads TGTGCCAGCAGCTTAGGTGCAGGGGTGGTCGAGCAGTACTTC. This sequence encodes CASSLGAGVVEQYF.

This rearrangement joins TRBV6-5 to TRBJ2-2; 11 bases map to TRBD1. J lost 6 bases, V lost 8 bases, and 8 bases had no gene match. In germline, CDR1 is MNHEY, CDR2 SVGAGI. This CDR3 contains 15 residues. CDR3 in DNA: TGTGCCAGCGGAGGAGGGACAGGGGGGGCCGGGGAGCTGTTTTTT. Translating gives CASGGGTGGAGELFF.

The V gene is TRBV5-1, the J gene TRBJ1-3; tentative D call: TRBD1 (5 bases). The ends were cut back, 0 bases at V and 0 bases at J, with 10 bases in the middle. The CDR3 contains 16 residues. Germline V gene lookup returns CDR1 SGHRS and CDR2 YFSETQ. In nucleotides, the CDR3 is TGCGCCAGCAGCTTGGGACAGTCCTCCTCTGGAAACACCATATATTTT. Translated: CASSLGQSSSGNTIYF.

This clone showed up just a few times. In nucleotides, the CDR3 is TGTGCCAGCAGCGTAGACCCCGAATCACCCGCGCGGCTTTATGGCTACACCTTC. It codes for CASSVDPESPARLYGYTF. The chain couples TRBV9 to TRBJ1-2; D ambiguous. V lost 0 bases and J 5 bases, leaving 23 bases between the germline ends. This CDR3 is built from 18 residues. Germline V gene lookup returns CDR1 SGDLS and CDR2 YYNGEE. The variable domain in full, with the rest retrieved from reference TRBV9 and TRBJ1-2, is DSGVTQTPKHLITATGQRVTLRCSPRSGDLSVYWYQQSLDQGLQFLIQYYNGEERAKGNILERFSAQQFPDLHSELNLSSLELGDSALYFCASSVDPESPARLYGYTFGSGTRLTVV.

The genes are TRBV4-2 and TRBJ2-5, with 10 bases that match TRBD2. The CDR3 spans 18 residues. The V segment lost 3 bases and the J segment 2 bases; nucleotides outside the gene matches: 12. Germline V lookup: CDR1 LGHNA, CDR2 YNFKEQ. CDR3 DNA sequence: TGTGCCAGCAGCCACACCGGGGCGGCTAGCGGGGGACAAGAGACCCAGTACTTC. It specifies CASSHTGAASGGQETQYF.